What follows describes a single T cell receptor (beta chain). The source of the sample is a study of blood T cell repertoires in COVID-19. Overall study: Samples taken during acute and convalescent COVID-19 were collected in the United States, Italy and Spain. Nucleic acid was either cDNA or gDNA, and it came from T cells, B-cell-depleted T cells, or PBMCs.

How the authors handled the data: Amplification with reference gene primers provided the estimates of nucleated cell counts. Here immunoSEQ multiplex PCR was the method, and the copy in TCRdb shows in-frame clones only, minus some. That table is the source of V, J and clone size, and D and trimming were worked out from the DNA. The sample records about 140,000 clones, around 84% being singletons. With 1 base removed from V and 7 bases from J, the gap between germline ends came to 11 bases. Germline V CDR1 and CDR2: LNHNV, YYDKDF (reference sequence). CDR3 length: 14 residues. The sequenced sample consisted of peripheral blood. The genes are TRBV15 and TRBJ2-1; the D gene is possibly TRBD2 (6 bases). The clonotype originates from a human donor in a cohort sampled during active COVID-19. The CDR3 bases are TGTGCCACCAGCAGAGGGATGCGGGGAAATGAGCAGTTCTTC. Encoded protein: CATSRGMRGNEQFF.